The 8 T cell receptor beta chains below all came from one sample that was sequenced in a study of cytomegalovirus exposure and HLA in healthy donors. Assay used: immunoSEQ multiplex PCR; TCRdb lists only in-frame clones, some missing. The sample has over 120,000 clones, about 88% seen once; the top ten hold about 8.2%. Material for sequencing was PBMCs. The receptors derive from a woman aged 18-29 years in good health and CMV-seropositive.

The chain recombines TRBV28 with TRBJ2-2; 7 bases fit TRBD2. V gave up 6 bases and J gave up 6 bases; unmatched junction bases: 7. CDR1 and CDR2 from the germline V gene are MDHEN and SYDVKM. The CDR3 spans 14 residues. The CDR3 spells CASSTGGSAGELFF. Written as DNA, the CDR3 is TGTGCCAGCAGCACCGGGGGGTCCGCCGGGGAGCTGTTTTTT.

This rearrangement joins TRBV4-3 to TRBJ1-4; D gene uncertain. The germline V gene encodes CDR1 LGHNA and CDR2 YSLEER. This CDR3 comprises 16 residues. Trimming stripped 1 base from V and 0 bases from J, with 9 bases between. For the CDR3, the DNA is TGCGCCAGCAGCCAAGCGCCGGGTGCAACTAATGAAAAACTGTTTTTT. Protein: CASSQAPGATNEKLFF.

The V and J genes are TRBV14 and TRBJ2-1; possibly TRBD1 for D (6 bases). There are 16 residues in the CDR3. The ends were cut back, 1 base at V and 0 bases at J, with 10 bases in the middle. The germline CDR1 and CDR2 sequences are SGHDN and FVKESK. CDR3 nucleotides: TGTGCCAGCAGCCAAGCTAGAGGGGGCTCCTACAATGAGCAGTTCTTC. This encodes CASSQARGGSYNEQFF.

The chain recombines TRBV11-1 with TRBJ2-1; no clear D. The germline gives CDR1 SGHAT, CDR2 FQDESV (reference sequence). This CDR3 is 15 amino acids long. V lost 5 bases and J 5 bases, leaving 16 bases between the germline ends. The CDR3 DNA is TGTGCCAGCAGCCCTCGAGCAGGCACACACAATGAGCAGTTCTTC. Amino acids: CASSPRAGTHNEQFF.

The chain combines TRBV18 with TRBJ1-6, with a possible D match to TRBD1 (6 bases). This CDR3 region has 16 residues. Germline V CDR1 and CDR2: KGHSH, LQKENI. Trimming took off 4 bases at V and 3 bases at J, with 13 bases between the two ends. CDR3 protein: CASSQPEDSYNSPLHF. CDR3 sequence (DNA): TGTGCCAGCTCACAACCAGAGGACAGCTATAATTCACCCCTCCACTTT.

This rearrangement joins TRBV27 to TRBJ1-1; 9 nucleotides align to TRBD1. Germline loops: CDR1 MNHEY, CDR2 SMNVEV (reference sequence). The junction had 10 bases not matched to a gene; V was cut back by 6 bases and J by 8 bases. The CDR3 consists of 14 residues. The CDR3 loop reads CASRYRDRAREAFF. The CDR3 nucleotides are TGTGCCAGCAGATACCGGGACAGGGCTAGAGAAGCTTTCTTT.

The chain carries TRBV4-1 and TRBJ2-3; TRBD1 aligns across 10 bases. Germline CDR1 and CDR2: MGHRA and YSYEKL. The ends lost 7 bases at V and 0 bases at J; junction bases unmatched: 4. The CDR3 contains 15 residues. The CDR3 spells CASTQGQGSTDTQYF. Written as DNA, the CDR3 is TGCGCCAGCACCCAGGGACAGGGGAGCACAGATACGCAGTATTTT.

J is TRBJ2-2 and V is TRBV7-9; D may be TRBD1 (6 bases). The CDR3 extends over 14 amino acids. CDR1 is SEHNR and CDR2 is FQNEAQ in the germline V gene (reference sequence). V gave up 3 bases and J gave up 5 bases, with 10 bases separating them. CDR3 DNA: TGTGCCAGCAGCTTGCAGGGGACGACCGGGGAGCTGTTTTTT. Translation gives CASSLQGTTGELFF.